This record covers a single T cell receptor beta chain. Its antigen remains unknown. These data are taken from a study of human T cells and chemical hapten exposure. Study information: Small pooled library volume differences chiefly drove per-sample TCR yield variation.

Unfractionated whole blood was the source from which total RNA was extracted. The CDR3 contains 15 residues. V was pared by 5 bases and J by 0 bases, with 13 bases between. Authors' analysis steps: Across samples, TCR counts had a median of about 93,000 and ranged from roughly 23,224 to 750,000. TCRdb itself ran the 5' RACE reads through MiXCR, one entry per CDR3 protein. TCRdb, not the authors, supplied the V and J calls. This sample carries tens of thousands of distinct CDR3 sequences, roughly 8% of them seen once, and the ten largest clones take approximately 2.5%. The study's findings and limits: DPC sensitization left the count of TCRs above 1 in 1000 unchanged.

V and J are TRBV12-3 or TRBV12-4 and TRBJ1-1; no definite D call. The sequence was collected from a male donor in good health. This CDR3 is CASSTSEGLNTEAFF. The CDR3 DNA is TGTGCCAGCAGTACCTCGGAAGGTTTGAACACTGAAGCTTTCTTT.